This T cell receptor (beta chain) appears in the sequencing data of a study of Ad26.COV2.S vaccination and SARS-CoV-2 variants. Findings of the study overall: Compared with placebo recipients, vaccine recipients had higher spike-specific TCR breadth.

Turning to this clone: No antigen is known for it.

As for treatment: around 19 received Ad26.COV2.S at low or high dose, single or two shots; 5 received placebo; per-sample allocation not given. The samples were gathered on day 63 after the first injection of vaccine or placebo. Repertoires were generated with immunoSEQ multiplex PCR, while TCRdb's copy carries only in-frame clones and drops some. This sample has 350,000 to 600,000 clones, with 89% found just once. This CDR3 is 15 amino acids long. V shed 4 bases and J 5 bases; nucleotides not matched to a gene: 5. Per the germline V gene, CDR1 is LGHNA and CDR2 is YNFKEQ. The receptor's source is a person aged 18 to 65 who received the Ad26.COV2.S COVID-19 vaccine or a placebo. The chain links TRBV4-2 to TRBJ1-4; 9 positions match TRBD1. The sequenced sample was peripheral blood, obtained in a trial of Ad26.COV2.S vaccine versus placebo. The CDR3: CASSPGQGDNEKLFF. The CDR3 nucleotides are TGTGCCAGCAGCCCGGGACAGGGCGACAATGAAAAACTGTTTTTT.